The 16 T cell receptor beta chains given below trace back to one sample, sequenced in a study of shared clonotypes between healthy human individuals. The data were produced by immunoSEQ multiplex PCR, yet TCRdb's version contains in-frame clones alone and is incomplete. The sample has 780,000 or so clones, about two thirds seen once. The specimen sequenced was memory CD4+ T cells sorted from blood. As for subset: CD45RA-negative fraction. All receptors come from a woman in her thirties in good health.

The chain recombines TRBV6-6 with TRBJ2-1; no reliable D call. This CDR3 is 14 amino acids long. Germline V gene lookup returns CDR1 MNHNY and CDR2 SVGAGI (reference sequence). Trimming pared 2 bases from V and 3 bases from J, leaving 8 bases between. The CDR3 nucleotides are TGTGCCAGCAGTTACAGGGCGGACTACAATGAGCAGTTCTTC. As protein: CASSYRADYNEQFF.

The chain is built from TRBV28 and TRBJ2-3; TRBD1 aligns across 8 bases. CDR1 is MDHEN and CDR2 is SYDVKM in the germline V gene. Trimming removed 2 bases from V and 1 base from J; junction bases left unmatched: 5. This CDR3 is built from 16 residues. CDR3 protein: CASSLEEDRGTDTQYF. The CDR3 region has the DNA TGTGCCAGCAGTTTAGAAGAGGACAGGGGCACAGATACGCAGTATTTT. The full variable domain, rest sourced from reference TRBV28 and TRBJ2-3, is DVKVTQSSRYLVKRTGEKVFLECVQDMDHENMFWYRQDPGLGLRLIYFSYDVKMKEKGDIPEGYSVSREKKERFSLILESASTNQTSMYLCASSLEEDRGTDTQYFGPGTRLTVL.

V is TRBV28 and J is TRBJ2-4; possibly TRBD2 for D (6 bases). Trimming left V 5 bases short and J 0 bases short, with 11 bases between. Per the germline V gene, CDR1 is MDHEN and CDR2 is SYDVKM. The length of the CDR3 is 15 residues. The CDR3 protein is CASSGTPVAKNIQYF. The CDR3 coding sequence is TGTGCCAGCAGTGGGACTCCCGTAGCCAAAAACATTCAGTACTTC. The full variable domain, with the rest looked up from reference TRBV28 and TRBJ2-4, is DVKVTQSSRYLVKRTGEKVFLECVQDMDHENMFWYRQDPGLGLRLIYFSYDVKMKEKGDIPEGYSVSREKKERFSLILESASTNQTSMYLCASSGTPVAKNIQYFGAGTRLSVL.

V gene TRBV10-1 combines with J gene TRBJ2-1, with a tentative D call TRBD2 (5 bases). The CDR3 extends over 13 amino acids. Germline V gives CDR1 WNHNN, CDR2 SYGVQD (reference sequence). The germline V and J ends were trimmed by 0 bases and 9 bases, with 9 bases remaining between them. The CDR3 DNA reads TGCGCCAGCAGTGAGTCGGGAGCGAGTGAGCAGTTCTTC. Residues: CASSESGASEQFF.

In regard to this clone: This likely reflects a read error, since a far larger clone is one base away. The sample holds other DNA sequences that translate to the same CDR3. V gene TRBV7-3 combines with J gene TRBJ2-2; D not certain. The CDR3 is 14 residues long. The V end lost 1 base, the J end lost 1 base, and 4 bases lay between the germline ends. Germline lookup yields CDR1 SGHTA and CDR2 FQGTGA. This CDR3 reads CASSLMGNTGELFF. The CDR3 DNA sequence: TGTGCCAGCAGCTTAATGGGGAACACCGGGGAGCTGTTTTTT.

The chain carries TRBV27 and TRBJ2-2, with 12 bases that match TRBD2. Germline V CDR1 and CDR2: MNHEY, SMNVEV (reference sequence). V dropped 5 bases and J dropped 6; count of bases not matched to a gene: 4. The CDR3 length is 15 residues. In DNA, the CDR3 is TGTGCCAGCAGTCGGACTAGCGGGATCGCCGGGGAGCTGTTTTTT. It codes for CASSRTSGIAGELFF.

This rearrangement joins TRBV18 to TRBJ2-7; D not resolved. V was pared by 5 bases and J by 0 bases, with 11 bases between. Germline lookup yields CDR1 KGHSH and CDR2 LQKENI. This CDR3 is built from 14 residues. The DNA for the CDR3 is TGTGCCAGCTCAAAAGACTCCTCCTCCTACGAGCAGTACTTC. Translating it yields CASSKDSSSYEQYF.

The chain joins TRBV28 to TRBJ2-2; maybe TRBD1 (6 bases). Germline assignment: CDR1 MDHEN and CDR2 SYDVKM. Trimming removed 5 bases at V and 4 bases at J, with 14 bases between. This CDR3 is 15 amino acids long. The CDR3 bases are TGTGCCAGCAGTAAGCCCCAGGGGAGCACCGGGGAGCTGTTTTTT. Amino acid sequence: CASSKPQGSTGELFF.

This sequence joins TRBV28 and TRBJ2-1; D unclear. The CDR3 is made up of 14 amino acids. Germline-derived CDR1 and CDR2 are MDHEN and SYDVKM. V was trimmed by 2 bases and J by 4 bases, leaving 9 bases between them. The CDR3 sequence: CASSLPPPYNEQFF. The CDR3 region has the DNA TGTGCCAGCAGTTTACCACCCCCTTACAATGAGCAGTTCTTC. The whole variable domain, filled in from reference TRBV28 and TRBJ2-1, reads DVKVTQSSRYLVKRTGEKVFLECVQDMDHENMFWYRQDPGLGLRLIYFSYDVKMKEKGDIPEGYSVSREKKERFSLILESASTNQTSMYLCASSLPPPYNEQFFGPGTRLTVL.

The V gene is TRBV29-1, the J gene TRBJ2-1; D may be TRBD2 (6 bases). CDR3 size: 12 residues. Trimming left V 4 bases short and J 7 bases short, with 11 bases between. Germline-derived CDR1 and CDR2 are SQVTM and ANQGSEA. The CDR3 DNA reads TGCAGCGTTGCGGGACTTCCAAATGAGCAGTTCTTC. Translating it yields CSVAGLPNEQFF.

The chain combines TRBV19 with TRBJ1-5, with TRBD1 matching over 8 bases. Trimming at V came to 6 bases and at J to 0 bases, leaving 13 bases not matched to a gene. The germline V gene has CDR1 LNHDA and CDR2 SQIVND (reference sequence). The CDR3 is 18 residues long. Here the CDR3 DNA reads TGTGCCAGTAGGGGGACCGGGACAGGCCGATATAGCAATCAGCCCCAGCATTTT. It encodes CASRGTGTGRYSNQPQHF.

This clone was seen only a few times. The same CDR3 arises from other DNA sequences in this sample as well. CDR3 bases: TGTGCCAGTAGTATTTCGGGGGCCTCCTACGAGCAGTACTTC. Its translation is CASSISGASYEQYF. The chain employs TRBV19 and TRBJ2-7, with D perhaps matching TRBD1 or TRBD2 (6 bases each). CDR1 LNHDA and CDR2 SQIVND come from the germline V gene (reference sequence). V was shortened by 3 bases and J by 0 bases, with 9 bases between the two germline ends. The CDR3 loop spans 14 amino acids.

This chain joins TRBV30 and TRBJ2-6, with D perhaps matching TRBD1 (5 bases). The CDR3 runs to 13 residues. The ends were cut back, 3 bases at V and 4 bases at J, with 7 bases in the middle. The germline gives CDR1 GTSNPN, CDR2 SVGIG (reference sequence). For the CDR3, the DNA is TGTGCCTGGAGGGGGCTCGGGGCCAACGTCCTGACTTTC. Its protein product is CAWRGLGANVLTF. Full variable domain (missing parts from reference TRBV30 and TRBJ2-6): SQTIHQWPATLVQPVGSPLSLECTVEGTSNPNLYWYRQAAGRGLQLLFYSVGIGQISSEVPQNLSASRPQDRQFILSSKKLLLSDSGFYLCAWRGLGANVLTFGAGSRLTVL.

This clone has just a few counts. The chain joins TRBV19 to TRBJ1-1; D is uncertain. In germline, CDR1 is LNHDA, CDR2 SQIVND (reference sequence). This CDR3 is 11 amino acids long. V gave up 10 bases and J gave up 1 base, with 7 bases separating them. This CDR3 is CAISRNTEAFF. The CDR3 bases are TGTGCCATCTCGAGGAACACTGAAGCTTTCTTT. Using reference TRBV19 and TRBJ1-1 for the parts outside the CDR3, the full variable domain is DGGITQSPKYLFRKEGQNVTLSCEQNLNHDAMYWYRQDPGQGLRLIYYSQIVNDFQKGDIAEGYSVSREKKESFPLTVTSAQKNPTAFYLCAISRNTEAFFGQGTRLTVV.

The gene calls are TRBV30 and TRBJ1-4; TRBD1 matches at 7 bases. J was trimmed by 10 bases and V by 3 bases; bases with no gene match: 8. The CDR3 length is 13 residues. Germline CDR1 reads GTSNPN; CDR2 reads SVGIG (reference sequence). The CDR3 loop reads CAWRGTGVGKLFF. In nucleotides, the CDR3 is TGTGCCTGGAGGGGAACAGGGGTGGGAAAACTGTTTTTT.

The V gene is TRBV20-1, the J gene TRBJ2-1; D perhaps matches TRBD2 (5 bases). CDR1 is DFQATT and CDR2 is SNEGSKA in the germline V gene (reference sequence). Deletions cut 2 bases from V and 8 bases from J, with 7 bases between. The CDR3 has 11 amino acids. CDR3 nucleotides: TGCAGTGCTAGACAGGACTATGAGCAGTTCTTC. Encoded protein: CSARQDYEQFF.